This TCR beta chain was recovered during a study of T cell clonality in common variable immunodeficiency. Overall study results and limits: Shared TCRbeta clones were fewer between CVID subjects than controls. Common variable immunodeficiency TCR beta sequences reportedly had fewer deletions and N-nucleotide insertions.

Germline CDR1 reads SGHNT; CDR2 reads YENEEA. Deletions cut 4 bases from V and 0 bases from J, with 4 bases between. The CDR3 extends over 13 amino acids. Sequencing used immunoSEQ multiplex PCR; TCRdb keeps in-frame clones, though not all of them. The data show under 65,000 clones, none appearing only once, with over 0.8% held by the ten largest. This clone showed up many times. Its antigen is currently unknown. The read falls 3 residues short of the CDR3 end, and the missing part is taken from the germline J gene. Sequencing was carried out using peripheral blood mononuclear cells. The receptor's source is a person between 18 and 75 years old in good health. V and J are TRBV11-3 and TRBJ2-4; D remains ambiguous. CDR3 loop: CASSSGAKNIQYF. The part of the CDR3 DNA that was read is TGTGCCAGCAGCTCGGGAGCCAAAAACATT.